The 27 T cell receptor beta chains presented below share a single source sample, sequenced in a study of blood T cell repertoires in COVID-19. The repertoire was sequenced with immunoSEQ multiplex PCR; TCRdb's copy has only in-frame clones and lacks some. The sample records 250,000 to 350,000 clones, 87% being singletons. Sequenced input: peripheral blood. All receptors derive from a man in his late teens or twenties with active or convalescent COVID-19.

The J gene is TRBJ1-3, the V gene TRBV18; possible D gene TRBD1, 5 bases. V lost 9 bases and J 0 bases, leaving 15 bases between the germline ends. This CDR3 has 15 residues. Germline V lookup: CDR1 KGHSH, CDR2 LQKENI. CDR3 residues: CASSISGISGNTIYF. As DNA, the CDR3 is TGTGCCAGTTCAATATCAGGGATCTCTGGAAACACCATATATTTT.

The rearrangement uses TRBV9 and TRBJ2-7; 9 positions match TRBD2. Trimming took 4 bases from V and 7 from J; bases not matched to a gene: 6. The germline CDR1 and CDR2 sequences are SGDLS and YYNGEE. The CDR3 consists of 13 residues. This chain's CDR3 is CASSPSGTWEQYF. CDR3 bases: TGTGCCAGCAGCCCTAGCGGGACTTGGGAGCAGTACTTC.

The CDR3 bases are TGCAGTGCTAACGGGGACTATGGCTACACCTTC. This encodes CSANGDYGYTF. The chain is built from TRBV20-1 and TRBJ1-2; D unresolved. The germline CDR1 and CDR2 sequences are DFQATT and SNEGSKA (reference sequence). This CDR3 spans 11 amino acids. Deletions cut 4 bases from V and 3 bases from J, with 6 bases between.

In DNA, the CDR3 is TGTGCCAGCAGCCCTGAAGCCTATACGCAGTATTTT. It codes for CASSPEAYTQYF. The chain uses TRBV6-2 or TRBV6-3 and TRBJ2-3; D remains ambiguous. The germline gives CDR1 MNHEY, CDR2 SVGEGT. The CDR3 length is 12 residues. V was trimmed by 6 bases and J by 7 bases, leaving 11 bases between them.

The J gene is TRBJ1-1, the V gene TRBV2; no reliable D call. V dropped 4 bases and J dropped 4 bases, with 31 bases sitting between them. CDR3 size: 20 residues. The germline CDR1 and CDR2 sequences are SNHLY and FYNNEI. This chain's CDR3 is CASSGHSPAPKASSLTEAFF. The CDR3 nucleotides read TGTGCCAGCAGTGGACACTCGCCAGCCCCCAAGGCGTCCTCTCTCACTGAAGCTTTCTTT.

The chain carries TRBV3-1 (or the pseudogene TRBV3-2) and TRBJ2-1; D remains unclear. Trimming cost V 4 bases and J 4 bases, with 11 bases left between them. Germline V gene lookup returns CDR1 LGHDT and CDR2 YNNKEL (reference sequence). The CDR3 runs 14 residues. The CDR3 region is CASSPGWVYNEQFF. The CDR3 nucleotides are TGTGCCAGCAGCCCCGGGTGGGTTTACAATGAGCAGTTCTTC.

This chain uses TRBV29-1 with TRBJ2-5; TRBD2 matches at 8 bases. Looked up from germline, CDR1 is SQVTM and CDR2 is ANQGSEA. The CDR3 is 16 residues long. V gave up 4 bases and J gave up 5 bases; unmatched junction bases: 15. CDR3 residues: CSVVSLAGEARETQYF. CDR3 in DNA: TGCAGCGTTGTTAGCCTAGCGGGCGAGGCACGGGAGACCCAGTACTTC.

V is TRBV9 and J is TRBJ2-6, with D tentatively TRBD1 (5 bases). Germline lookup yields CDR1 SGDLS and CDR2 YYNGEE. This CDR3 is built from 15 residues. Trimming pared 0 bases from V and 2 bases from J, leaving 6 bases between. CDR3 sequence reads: CASSVEGAGANVLTF. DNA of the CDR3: TGTGCCAGCAGCGTAGAAGGGGCTGGGGCCAACGTCCTGACTTTC.

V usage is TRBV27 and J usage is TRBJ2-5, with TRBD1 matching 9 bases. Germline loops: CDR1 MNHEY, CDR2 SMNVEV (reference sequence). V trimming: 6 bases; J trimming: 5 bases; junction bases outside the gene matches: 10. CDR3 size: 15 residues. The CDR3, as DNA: TGTGCCAGCAGCGTGGACAGGGGAAGGAGGGAGACCCAGTACTTC. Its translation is CASSVDRGRRETQYF.

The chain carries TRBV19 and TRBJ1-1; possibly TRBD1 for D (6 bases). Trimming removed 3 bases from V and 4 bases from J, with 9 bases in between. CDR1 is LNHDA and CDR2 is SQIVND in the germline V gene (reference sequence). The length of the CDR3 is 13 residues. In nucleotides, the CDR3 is TGTGCCAGTAGTATGGAAGGGGGCACTGAAGCTTTCTTT. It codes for CASSMEGGTEAFF.

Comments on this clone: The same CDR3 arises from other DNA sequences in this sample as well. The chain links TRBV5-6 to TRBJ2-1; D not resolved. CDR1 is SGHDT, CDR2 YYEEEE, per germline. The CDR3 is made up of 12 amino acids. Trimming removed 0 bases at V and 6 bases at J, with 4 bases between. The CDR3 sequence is CASSLVANEQFF. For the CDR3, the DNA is TGTGCCAGCAGCTTGGTGGCCAATGAGCAGTTCTTC. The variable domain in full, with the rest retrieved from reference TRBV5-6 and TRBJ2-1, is DAGVTQSPTHLIKTRGQQVTLRCSPKSGHDTVSWYQQALGQGPQFIFQYYEEEERQRGNFPDRFSGHQFPNYSSELNVNALLLGDSALYLCASSLVANEQFFGPGTRLTVL.

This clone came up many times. In nucleotides, the CDR3 is TGTGCCACCAGCAGACTAGCGGGAGGGCCAGATACGCAGTATTTT. Translation gives CATSRLAGGPDTQYF. V usage is TRBV15 and J usage is TRBJ2-3; TRBD2 agrees at 12 bases. The germline V gene encodes CDR1 LNHNV and CDR2 YYDKDF (reference sequence). The CDR3 has 15 amino acids. V shed 2 bases and J 4 bases; nucleotides not matched to a gene: 1.

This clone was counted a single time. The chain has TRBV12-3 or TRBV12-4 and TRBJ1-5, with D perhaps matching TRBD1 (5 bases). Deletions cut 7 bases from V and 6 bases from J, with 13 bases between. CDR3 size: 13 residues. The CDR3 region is CASTTGGFQPQHF. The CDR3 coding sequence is TGTGCCAGCACTACGGGGGGGTTTCAGCCCCAGCATTTT.

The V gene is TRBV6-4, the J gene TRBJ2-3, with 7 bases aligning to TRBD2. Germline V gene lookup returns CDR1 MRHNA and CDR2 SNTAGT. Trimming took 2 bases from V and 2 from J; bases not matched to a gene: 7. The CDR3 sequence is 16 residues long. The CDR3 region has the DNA TGTGCCAGCAGTGACCGGGACTATTATTCCACAGATACGCAGTATTTT. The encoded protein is CASSDRDYYSTDTQYF.

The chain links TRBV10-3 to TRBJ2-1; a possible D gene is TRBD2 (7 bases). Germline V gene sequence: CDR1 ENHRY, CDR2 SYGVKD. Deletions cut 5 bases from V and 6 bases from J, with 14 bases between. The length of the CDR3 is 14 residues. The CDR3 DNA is TGTGCCATCAGTTCCCTGGGGGGGCTCAATGAGCAGTTCTTC. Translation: CAISSLGGLNEQFF.

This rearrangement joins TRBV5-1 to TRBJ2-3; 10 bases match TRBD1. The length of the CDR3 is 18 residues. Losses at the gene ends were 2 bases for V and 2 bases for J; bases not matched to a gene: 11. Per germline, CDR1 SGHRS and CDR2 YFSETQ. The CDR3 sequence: CASSFGPQGQGNTDTQYF. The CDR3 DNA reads TGCGCCAGCAGCTTTGGACCCCAGGGACAGGGGAACACAGATACGCAGTATTTT.

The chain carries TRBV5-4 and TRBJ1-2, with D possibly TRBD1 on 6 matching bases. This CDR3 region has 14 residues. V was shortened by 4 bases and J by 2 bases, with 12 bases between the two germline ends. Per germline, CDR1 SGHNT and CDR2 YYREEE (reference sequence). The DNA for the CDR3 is TGTGCCAGCAGCCCGAGGACAGACAACTATGGCTACACCTTC. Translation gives CASSPRTDNYGYTF.

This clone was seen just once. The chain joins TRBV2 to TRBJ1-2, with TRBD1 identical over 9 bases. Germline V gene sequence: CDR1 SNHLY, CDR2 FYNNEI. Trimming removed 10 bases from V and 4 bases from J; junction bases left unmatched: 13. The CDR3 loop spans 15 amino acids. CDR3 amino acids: CATQDRGQKSYGYTF. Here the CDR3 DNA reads TGTGCCACCCAGGACAGGGGCCAAAAAAGCTATGGCTACACCTTC.

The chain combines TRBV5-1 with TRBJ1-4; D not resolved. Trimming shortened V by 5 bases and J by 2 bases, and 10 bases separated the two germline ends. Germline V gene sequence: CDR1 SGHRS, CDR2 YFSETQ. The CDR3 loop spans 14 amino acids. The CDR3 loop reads CASRGFSTNEKLFF. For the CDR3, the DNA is TGCGCCAGCAGGGGTTTTAGCACTAATGAAAAACTGTTTTTT.

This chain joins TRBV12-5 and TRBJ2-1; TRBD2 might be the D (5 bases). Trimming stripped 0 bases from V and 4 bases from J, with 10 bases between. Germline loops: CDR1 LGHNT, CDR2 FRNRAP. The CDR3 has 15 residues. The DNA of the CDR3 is TGTGCTAGTGGTTTGGTACTACGGACTTACAATGAGCAGTTCTTC. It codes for CASGLVLRTYNEQFF.

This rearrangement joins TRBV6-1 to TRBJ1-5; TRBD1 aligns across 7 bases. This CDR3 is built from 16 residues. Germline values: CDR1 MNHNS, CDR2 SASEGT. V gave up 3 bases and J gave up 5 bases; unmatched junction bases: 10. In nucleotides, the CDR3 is TGTGCCAGCAGTGATCCGAGCAGGGGGAGCCATCAGCCCCAGCATTTT. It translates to CASSDPSRGSHQPQHF.

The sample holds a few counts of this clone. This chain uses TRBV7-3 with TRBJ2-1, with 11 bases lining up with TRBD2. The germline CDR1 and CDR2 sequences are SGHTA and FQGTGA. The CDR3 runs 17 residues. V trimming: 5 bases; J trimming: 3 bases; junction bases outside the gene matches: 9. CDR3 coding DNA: TGTGCCAGCAGCCCCGGGTTTGGACTAGCGGGCTACAATGAGCAGTTCTTC. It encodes CASSPGFGLAGYNEQFF.

CDR3 protein: CASSTGTSEGRAFF. CDR3 DNA sequence: TGTGCCAGCAGTACCGGGACATCCGAGGGGAGAGCTTTCTTT. The rearrangement joins TRBV6-4 to TRBJ1-1, with TRBD1 as a possible D gene (6 bases). Germline CDR1 is MRHNA and CDR2 is SNTAGT. The CDR3 is 14 amino acids. The V end lost 5 bases, the J end lost 10 bases, and 20 bases lay between the germline ends.

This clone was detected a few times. CDR3 region: CASRLSSGGAVKTQYF. As DNA, the CDR3 is TGTGCCAGCAGGCTCTCTAGCGGGGGGGCCGTGAAGACCCAGTACTTC. V usage is TRBV2 and J usage is TRBJ2-5; 12 bases fit TRBD2. Germline assignment: CDR1 SNHLY and CDR2 FYNNEI. CDR3 length: 16 amino acids. The ends lost 6 bases at V and 6 bases at J; junction bases unmatched: 11.

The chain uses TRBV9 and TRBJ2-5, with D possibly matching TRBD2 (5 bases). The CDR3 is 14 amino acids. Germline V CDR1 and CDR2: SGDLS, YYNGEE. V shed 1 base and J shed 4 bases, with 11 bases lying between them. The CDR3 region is CASSVSGSAETQYF. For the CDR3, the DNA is TGTGCCAGCAGCGTATCGGGTAGCGCAGAGACCCAGTACTTC.

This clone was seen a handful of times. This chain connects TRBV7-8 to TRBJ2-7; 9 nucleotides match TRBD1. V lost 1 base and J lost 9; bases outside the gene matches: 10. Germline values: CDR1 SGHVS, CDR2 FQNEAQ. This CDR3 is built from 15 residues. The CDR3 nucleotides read TGTGCCAGCAGCTTAGGGGACAGGGTGCCGACTGGGCAGTACTTC. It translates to CASSLGDRVPTGQYF.

CDR3 protein: CASSLSGTGFYEQYF. CDR3 in DNA: TGCGCCAGCAGCTTGAGTGGGACAGGGTTCTACGAGCAGTACTTC. This chain links TRBV5-1 with TRBJ2-7, with 9 bases that match TRBD1. The germline gives CDR1 SGHRS, CDR2 YFSETQ. The CDR3 sequence is 15 residues long. V lost 1 base to trimming and J lost 3 bases; unmatched junction nucleotides: 5.